This T cell receptor beta chain was recorded in a study of early T cells in non-severe SARS-CoV-2 infection. Study overall: With bulk RNA from unsorted whole blood as input, sequencing yielded unpaired chains.

In the library, individual cDNA molecules carried attached unique molecular identifiers. TCRdb independently ran MiXCR on the 5' RACE reads; one entry per CDR3 protein. This sample carries under 45,000 distinct CDR3 sequences, almost 5.5% of them seen once, and the ten largest clones take 6% to 7%. Ten or more counts support this clonotype. Its antigen is unknown. The CDR3 contains 16 residues. The germline gives CDR1 DFQATT, CDR2 SNEGSKA (reference sequence). Unmatched junction bases numbered 12, after V lost 0 bases and J lost 5 bases. Broader study findings: Private and CD4 specificities were missed by VDJdb matching, skewed to anti-spike CD8.

This receptor was identified in an adult who was a healthcare worker with PCR-confirmed SARS-CoV-2 infection or an uninfected control (not recorded which). The material sequenced was whole blood, taken at baseline. The chain joins TRBV20-1 to TRBJ2-7, with 8 bases fitting TRBD2. CDR3 sequence reads: CSARDLRLAFGDEQYF. DNA of the CDR3: TGCAGTGCTAGAGACCTCCGACTAGCGTTCGGGGACGAGCAGTACTTC.